The clone carrying this T cell receptor beta chain was found a few times. What it binds is unknown. Germline V lookup: CDR1 SGDLS, CDR2 YYNGEE. The CDR3 has 16 amino acids. V lost 3 bases, J lost 10 bases, and 14 bases stayed unmatched. This specimen comes from a study of human T cells and chemical hapten exposure. Whole-study results and caveats: Once DPC sensitization occurred, TCRs above 1 in 1000 frequency showed no change.

The time point is: patch test 3, about 24 weeks after DPC sensitization. Documented treatment: therapeutic diphenylcyclopropenone sensitization with weekly scalp DPC. MiXCR, applied by TCRdb to the RACE reads, yields one record per CDR3 protein. This sample has about 190,000 distinct CDR3 sequences, with under 30% found just once. This TCR was sampled from a woman between 35 and 50 years old with alopecia areata. Some clones in this sample may be carry-over from other donors' samples. The source material was whole blood, sampled in connection with sensitization to the hapten diphenylcyclopropenone (DPC). The chain uses TRBV9 and TRBJ1-3; the match to TRBD1 covers 9 bases. This chain's CDR3 is CASSAHTGTGSGTIYF. The DNA of the CDR3 is TGTGCCAGCAGCGCTCACACCGGGACAGGGAGCGGAACCATATATTTT. The variable domain in full, completed from reference TRBV9 and TRBJ1-3, reads DSGVTQTPKHLITATGQRVTLRCSPRSGDLSVYWYQQSLDQGLQFLIQYYNGEERAKGNILERFSAQQFPDLHSELNLSSLELGDSALYFCASSAHTGTGSGTIYFGEGSWLTVV.